A single sample gave rise to the 11 T cell receptor beta chains below, sequenced in a study of shared clonotypes between healthy human individuals. Here immunoSEQ multiplex PCR was the method, and the copy in TCRdb shows in-frame clones only, minus some. The sample comprises around 600,000 clones, roughly 98% of which are singletons, and 0.25% to 0.35% rests with the top ten. As defined, naive CD8 cells were CD45RO-negative and positively selected for CCR7, with terminally differentiated effector memory CD45RA+ cells excluded. Sequencing used naive CD8+ T cells sorted from blood. These receptor sequences come from a man younger than 40 in good health.

V gene TRBV28 combines with J gene TRBJ1-1; D remains unclear. Germline V gives CDR1 MDHEN, CDR2 SYDVKM. The CDR3 extends over 12 amino acids. Trimming cost V 9 bases and J 5 bases, with 13 bases left between them. This CDR3 is CASHDMGTEAFF. The CDR3 DNA reads as TGTGCCAGTCATGACATGGGGACTGAAGCTTTCTTT.

The genes are TRBV9 and TRBJ2-1; the D is unclear. The V and J ends lost 3 bases and 10 bases respectively, with 5 bases between them. The CDR3 is 10 amino acids. The germline gives CDR1 SGDLS, CDR2 YYNGEE. CDR3 coding DNA: TGTGCCAGCAGCGGAACGGAGCAGTTCTTC. Protein product: CASSGTEQFF.

The chain joins TRBV14 to TRBJ1-1; unclear D gene. V lost 0 bases, J lost 3 bases, and 8 bases lay in between. Germline V gene sequence: CDR1 SGHDN, CDR2 FVKESK. This CDR3 has 14 residues. CDR3 in DNA: TGTGCCAGCAGCCAAGACATCGGTTACACTGAAGCTTTCTTT. Protein: CASSQDIGYTEAFF. Drawing the rest from reference TRBV14 and TRBJ1-1, the complete variable domain is EAGVTQFPSHSVIEKGQTVTLRCDPISGHDNLYWYRRVMGKEIKFLLHFVKESKQDESGMPNNRFLAERTGGTYSTLKVQPAELEDSGVYFCASSQDIGYTEAFFGQGTRLTVV.

The chain has TRBV9 and TRBJ1-4, with 12 bases that match TRBD1. Germline assignment: CDR1 SGDLS and CDR2 YYNGEE. The CDR3 contains 15 residues. Trimming cost V 3 bases and J 8 bases; bases outside gene matches: 5. The CDR3 DNA follows: TGTGCCAGCAGCGCGGGACAGGGGGCGCGGGAAAAACTGTTTTTT. Translating it yields CASSAGQGAREKLFF.

This clone came up once. This chain uses TRBV7-8 with TRBJ2-3; 10 positions agree with TRBD2. The trim removed 5 bases at V and 6 bases at J, leaving 8 bases unmatched. The CDR3 covers 15 residues. The germline gives CDR1 SGHVS, CDR2 FQNEAQ. CDR3 DNA: TGTGCCAGCAGCCTCGCTAGCGGGAGTACGGATACGCAGTATTTT. It is translated as CASSLASGSTDTQYF.

This sequence joins TRBV11-2 and TRBJ1-1, with D possibly matching TRBD1 (5 bases). The ends were cut back, 2 bases at V and 7 bases at J, with 11 bases in the middle. Germline CDR1 and CDR2: SGHAT and FQNNGV. The CDR3 loop spans 13 amino acids. CDR3 sequence (DNA): TGTGCCAGCAGCTTAAAGATACAGGTTGAAGCTTTCTTT. This translates into CASSLKIQVEAFF. Looking up the rest from reference TRBV11-2 and TRBJ1-1 gives the full variable domain: EAGVAQSPRYKIIEKRQSVAFWCNPISGHATLYWYQQILGQGPKLLIQFQNNGVVDDSQLPKDRFSAERLKGVDSTLKIQPAKLEDSAVYLCASSLKIQVEAFFGQGTRLTVV.

Comments on this clone: Other DNA variants within this sample encode the same CDR3. The chain joins TRBV20-1 to TRBJ1-1; D uncertain. Germline V CDR1 and CDR2: DFQATT, SNEGSKA (reference sequence). CDR3 length equals 11 residues. The ends were cut back, 3 bases at V and 0 bases at J, with 2 bases in the middle. The CDR3 DNA is TGCAGTGCTAGGTTGAACACTGAAGCTTTCTTT. Protein sequence: CSARLNTEAFF.

As DNA, the CDR3 is TGTGCCAGCAGTTTATCCAATCCGAATCTATACGAGCAGTACTTC. This codes for CASSLSNPNLYEQYF. The chain combines TRBV27 with TRBJ2-7; D unresolved. Germline values: CDR1 MNHEY, CDR2 SMNVEV (reference sequence). CDR3 length equals 15 residues. V was clipped by 0 bases and J by 4 bases, with 13 bases between them.

The chain joins TRBV20-1 to TRBJ1-3; no firm D call. Germline V gene lookup returns CDR1 DFQATT and CDR2 SNEGSKA (reference sequence). This CDR3 is 11 amino acids long. The CDR3 DNA reads TGCAGCCCCCACTCTGGAAACACCATATATTTT. Protein sequence: CSPHSGNTIYF.

As concerns this clone: The same CDR3 arises from other DNA sequences in this sample as well. V is TRBV4-1 and J is TRBJ2-7, with 14 bases fitting TRBD2. This CDR3 has 15 residues. J was trimmed by 2 bases and V by 3 bases; bases with no gene match: 0. The germline CDR1 and CDR2 sequences are MGHRA and YSYEKL. CDR3 DNA: TGCGCCAGCAGCCAGACTAGCGGGAGGGCCTACGAGCAGTACTTC. Its protein is CASSQTSGRAYEQYF.

The chain recombines TRBV7-8 with TRBJ2-7, with 9 bases identical to TRBD2. CDR3 length equals 16 residues. Germline V gene sequence: CDR1 SGHVS, CDR2 FQNEAQ. V was clipped by 4 bases and J by 2 bases; unmatched bases: 9. CDR3 DNA sequence: TGTGCCAGCAGCTCGGGCCTTAGCGGGAGTCCCTACGAGCAGTACTTC. It encodes CASSSGLSGSPYEQYF.